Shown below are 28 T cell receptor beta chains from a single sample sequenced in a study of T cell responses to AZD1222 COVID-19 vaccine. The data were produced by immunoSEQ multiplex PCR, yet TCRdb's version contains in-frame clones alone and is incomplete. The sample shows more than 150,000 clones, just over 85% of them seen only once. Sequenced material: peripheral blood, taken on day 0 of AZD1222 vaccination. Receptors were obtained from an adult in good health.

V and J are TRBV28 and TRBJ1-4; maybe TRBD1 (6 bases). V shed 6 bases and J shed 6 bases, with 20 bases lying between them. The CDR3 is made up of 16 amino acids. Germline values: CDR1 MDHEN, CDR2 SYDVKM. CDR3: CASSWGVGAGDEKLFF. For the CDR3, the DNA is TGTGCCAGCAGCTGGGGGGTGGGGGCGGGGGATGAAAAACTGTTTTTT.

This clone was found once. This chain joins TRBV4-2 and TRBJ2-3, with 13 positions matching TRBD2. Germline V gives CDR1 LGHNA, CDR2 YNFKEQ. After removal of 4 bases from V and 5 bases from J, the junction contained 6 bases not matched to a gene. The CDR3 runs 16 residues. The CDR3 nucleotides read TGTGCCAGCAGCCGCGGACTAGCGGGAGCTCGAGATACGCAGTATTTT. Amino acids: CASSRGLAGARDTQYF.

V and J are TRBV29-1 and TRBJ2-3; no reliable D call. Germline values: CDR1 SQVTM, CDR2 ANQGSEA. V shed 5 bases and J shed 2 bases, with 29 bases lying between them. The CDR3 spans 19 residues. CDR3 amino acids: CSVSHPNAERPAYTDTQYF. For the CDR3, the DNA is TGCAGCGTTTCTCATCCAAATGCGGAGCGACCCGCGTACACAGATACGCAGTATTTT.

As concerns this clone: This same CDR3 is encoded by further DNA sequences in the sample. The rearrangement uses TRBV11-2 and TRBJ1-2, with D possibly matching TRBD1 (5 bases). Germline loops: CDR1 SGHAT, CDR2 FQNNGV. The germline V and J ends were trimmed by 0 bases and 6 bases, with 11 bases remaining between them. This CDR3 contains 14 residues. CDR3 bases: TGTGCCAGCAGCTTAGATCTTGGGGGGAATGGCTACACCTTC. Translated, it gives CASSLDLGGNGYTF.

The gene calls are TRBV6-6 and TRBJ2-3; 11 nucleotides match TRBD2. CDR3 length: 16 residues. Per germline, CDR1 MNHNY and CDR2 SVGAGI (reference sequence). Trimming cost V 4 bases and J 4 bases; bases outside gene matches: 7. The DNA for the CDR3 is TGTGCCAGCAGTTTTACTAGCGGGAGACACCCAGATACGCAGTATTTT. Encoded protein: CASSFTSGRHPDTQYF.

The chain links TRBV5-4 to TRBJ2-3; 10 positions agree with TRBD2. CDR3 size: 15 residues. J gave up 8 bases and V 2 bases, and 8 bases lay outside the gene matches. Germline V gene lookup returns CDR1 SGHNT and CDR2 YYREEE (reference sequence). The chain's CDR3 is CASSFGTSDLITQYF. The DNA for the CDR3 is TGTGCCAGCAGCTTCGGGACTAGCGACCTGATTACGCAGTATTTT.

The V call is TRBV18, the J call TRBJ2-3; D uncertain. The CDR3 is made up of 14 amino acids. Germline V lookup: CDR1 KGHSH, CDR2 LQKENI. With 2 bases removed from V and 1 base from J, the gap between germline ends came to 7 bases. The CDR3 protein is CASSPSTGTDTQYF. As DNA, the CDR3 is TGTGCCAGCTCACCATCTACGGGCACAGATACGCAGTATTTT. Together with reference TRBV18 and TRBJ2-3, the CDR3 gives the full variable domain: NAGVMQNPRHLVRRRGQEARLRCSPMKGHSHVYWYRQLPEEGLKFMVYLQKENIIDESGMPKERFSAEFPKEGPSILRIQQVVRGDSAAYFCASSPSTGTDTQYFGPGTRLTVL.

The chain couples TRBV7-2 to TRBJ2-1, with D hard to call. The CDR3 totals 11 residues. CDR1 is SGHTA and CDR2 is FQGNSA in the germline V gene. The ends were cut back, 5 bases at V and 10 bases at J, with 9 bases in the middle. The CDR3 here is CASSREYEQFF. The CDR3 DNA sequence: TGTGCCAGCAGCCGAGAATACGAGCAGTTCTTC.

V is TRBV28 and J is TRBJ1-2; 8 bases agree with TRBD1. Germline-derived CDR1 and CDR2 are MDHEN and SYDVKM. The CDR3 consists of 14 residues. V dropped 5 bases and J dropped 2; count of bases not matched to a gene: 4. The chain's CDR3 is CASSRQGPNYGYTF. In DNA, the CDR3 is TGTGCCAGCAGTCGACAGGGGCCCAACTATGGCTACACCTTC.

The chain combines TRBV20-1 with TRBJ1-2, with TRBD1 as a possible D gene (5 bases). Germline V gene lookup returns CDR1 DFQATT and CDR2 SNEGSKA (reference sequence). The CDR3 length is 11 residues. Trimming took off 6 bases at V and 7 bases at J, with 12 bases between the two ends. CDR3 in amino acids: CSAVIQGGYTF. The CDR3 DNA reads TGCAGTGCGGTGATTCAGGGTGGCTACACCTTC.

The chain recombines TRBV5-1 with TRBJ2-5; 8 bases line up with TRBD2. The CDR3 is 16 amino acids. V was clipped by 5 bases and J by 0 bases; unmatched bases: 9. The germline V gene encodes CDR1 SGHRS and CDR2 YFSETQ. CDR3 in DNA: TGCGCCAGCAGTTGGGGGAGCGGGAGCCACCAAGAGACCCAGTACTTC. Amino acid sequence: CASSWGSGSHQETQYF.

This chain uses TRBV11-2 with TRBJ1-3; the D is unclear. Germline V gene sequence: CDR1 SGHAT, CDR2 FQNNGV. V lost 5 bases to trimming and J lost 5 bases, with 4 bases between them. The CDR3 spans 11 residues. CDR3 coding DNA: TGTGCCAGCAGCACGAGAAACACCATATATTTT. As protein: CASSTRNTIYF.

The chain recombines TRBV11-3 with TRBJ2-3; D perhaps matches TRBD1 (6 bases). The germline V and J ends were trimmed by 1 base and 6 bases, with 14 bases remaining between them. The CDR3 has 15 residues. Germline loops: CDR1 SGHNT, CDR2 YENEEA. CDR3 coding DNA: TGTGCCAGCAGCTTAGGGGGACAAGCTGGGGATACGCAGTATTTT. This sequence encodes CASSLGGQAGDTQYF.

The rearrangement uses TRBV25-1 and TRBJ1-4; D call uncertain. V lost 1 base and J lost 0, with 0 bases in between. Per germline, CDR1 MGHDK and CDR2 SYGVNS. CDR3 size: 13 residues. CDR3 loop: CASSESTNEKLFF. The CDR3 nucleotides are TGTGCCAGCAGTGAATCAACTAATGAAAAACTGTTTTTT.

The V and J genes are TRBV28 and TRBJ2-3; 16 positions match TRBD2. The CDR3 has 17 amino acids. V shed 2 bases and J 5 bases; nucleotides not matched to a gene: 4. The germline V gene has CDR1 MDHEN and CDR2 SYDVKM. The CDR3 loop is CASSLGGLAGGKDTQYF. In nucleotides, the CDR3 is TGTGCCAGCAGTTTAGGGGGACTAGCGGGAGGGAAAGATACGCAGTATTTT.

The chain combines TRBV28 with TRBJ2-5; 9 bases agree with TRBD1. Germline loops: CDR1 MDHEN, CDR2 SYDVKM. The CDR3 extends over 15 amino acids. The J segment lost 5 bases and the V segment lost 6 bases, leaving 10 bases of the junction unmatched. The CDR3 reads CASSYVTGGFETQYF. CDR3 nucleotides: TGTGCCAGCAGCTATGTTACAGGGGGCTTCGAGACCCAGTACTTC.

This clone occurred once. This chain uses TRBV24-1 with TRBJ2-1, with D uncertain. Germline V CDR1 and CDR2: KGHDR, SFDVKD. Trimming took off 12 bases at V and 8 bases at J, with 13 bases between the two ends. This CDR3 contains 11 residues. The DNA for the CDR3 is TGTGCCGCAGGACCTTTGGATGAGCAGTTCTTC. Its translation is CAAGPLDEQFF.

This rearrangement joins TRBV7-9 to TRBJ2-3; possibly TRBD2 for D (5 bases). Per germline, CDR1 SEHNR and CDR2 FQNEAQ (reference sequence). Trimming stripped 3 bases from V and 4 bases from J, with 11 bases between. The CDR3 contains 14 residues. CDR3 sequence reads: CASSFPGWSDTQYF. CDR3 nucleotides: TGTGCCAGCAGCTTTCCGGGGTGGTCAGATACGCAGTATTTT.

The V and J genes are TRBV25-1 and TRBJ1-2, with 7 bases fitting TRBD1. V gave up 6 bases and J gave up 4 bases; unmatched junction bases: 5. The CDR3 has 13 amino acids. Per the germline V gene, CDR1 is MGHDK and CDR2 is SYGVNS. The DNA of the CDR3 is TGTGCCAGCAGCGCCGGGACAGTCTATGGCTACACCTTC. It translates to CASSAGTVYGYTF.

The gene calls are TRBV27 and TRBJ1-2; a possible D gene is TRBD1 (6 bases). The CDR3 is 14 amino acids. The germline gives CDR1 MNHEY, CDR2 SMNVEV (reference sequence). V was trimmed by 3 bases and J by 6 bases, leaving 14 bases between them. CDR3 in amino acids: CASSFQGGGDGYTF. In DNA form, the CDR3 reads TGTGCCAGCAGTTTCCAAGGAGGGGGGGATGGCTACACCTTC.

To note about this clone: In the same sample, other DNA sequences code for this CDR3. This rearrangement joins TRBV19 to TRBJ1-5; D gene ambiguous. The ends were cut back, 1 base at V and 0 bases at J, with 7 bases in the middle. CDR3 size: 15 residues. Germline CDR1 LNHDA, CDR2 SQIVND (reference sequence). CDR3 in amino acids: CASSIGGGSNQPQHF. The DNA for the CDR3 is TGTGCCAGTAGTATAGGTGGCGGTAGCAATCAGCCCCAGCATTTT.

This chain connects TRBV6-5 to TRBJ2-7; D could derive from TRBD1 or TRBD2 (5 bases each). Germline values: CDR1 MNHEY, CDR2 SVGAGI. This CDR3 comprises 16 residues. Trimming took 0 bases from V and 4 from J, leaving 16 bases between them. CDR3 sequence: CASSYSIRGVPYEQYF. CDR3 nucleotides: TGTGCCAGCAGTTACTCGATCAGAGGGGTCCCTTACGAGCAGTACTTC.

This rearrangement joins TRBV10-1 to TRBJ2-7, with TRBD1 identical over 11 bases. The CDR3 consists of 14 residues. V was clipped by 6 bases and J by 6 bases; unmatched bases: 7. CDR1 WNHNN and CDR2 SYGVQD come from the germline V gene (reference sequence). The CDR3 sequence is CASRDRTGGGEQYF. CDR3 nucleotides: TGCGCCAGCAGAGACAGGACAGGGGGCGGCGAGCAGTACTTC.

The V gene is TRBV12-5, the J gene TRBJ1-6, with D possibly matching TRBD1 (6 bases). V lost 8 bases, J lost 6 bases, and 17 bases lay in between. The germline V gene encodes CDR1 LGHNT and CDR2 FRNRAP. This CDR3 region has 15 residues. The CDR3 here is CASFFTGTLNSPLHF. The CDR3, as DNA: TGTGCTAGTTTCTTTACCGGGACACTTAATTCACCCCTCCACTTT.

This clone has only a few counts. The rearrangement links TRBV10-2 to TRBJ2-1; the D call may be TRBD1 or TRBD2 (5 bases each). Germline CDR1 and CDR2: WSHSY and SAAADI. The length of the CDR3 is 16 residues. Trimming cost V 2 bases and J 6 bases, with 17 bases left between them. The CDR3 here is CASSESLWGTLNEQFF. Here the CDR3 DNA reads TGCGCCAGCAGTGAGAGCCTCTGGGGGACCCTCAATGAGCAGTTCTTC.

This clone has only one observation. In nucleotides, the CDR3 is TGTGCCAGCAGCCAGGGGAGGGAGTACAACACATACAATGAGCAGTTCTTC. Translating it yields CASSQGREYNTYNEQFF. The chain is built from TRBV4-2 and TRBJ2-1; 7 nucleotides agree with TRBD2. This CDR3 is 17 amino acids long. Germline V gives CDR1 LGHNA, CDR2 YNFKEQ. V gave up 3 bases and J gave up 4 bases; unmatched junction bases: 12.

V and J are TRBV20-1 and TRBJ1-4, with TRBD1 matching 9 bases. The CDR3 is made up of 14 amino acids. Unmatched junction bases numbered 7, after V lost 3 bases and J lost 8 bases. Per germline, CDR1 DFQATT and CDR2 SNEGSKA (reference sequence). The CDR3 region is CSASLGQGTEKLFF. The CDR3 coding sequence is TGCAGTGCTAGTCTAGGACAGGGGACCGAAAAACTGTTTTTT.

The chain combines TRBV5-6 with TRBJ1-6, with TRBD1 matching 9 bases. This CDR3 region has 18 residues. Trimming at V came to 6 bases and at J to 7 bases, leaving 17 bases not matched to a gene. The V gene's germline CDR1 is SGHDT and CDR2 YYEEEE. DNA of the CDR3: TGTGCCAGCACCTTTGTCCCGGGACAGGGATCATTAAATTCACCCCTCCACTTT. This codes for CASTFVPGQGSLNSPLHF.